Described below is a single T cell receptor beta chain sequence and its context. A second PCR of roughly 7 to 11 cycles used a sample-barcoded 5' primer and a J-beta primer mix. Using its own MiXCR run on the 5' RACE reads, TCRdb lists one record per CDR3 protein. This repertoire shows roughly 1.5 million distinct CDR3 sequences, 35% to 45% found once; its top ten account for approximately 4%. This CDR3 spans 15 amino acids. Germline-derived CDR1 and CDR2 are MNHEY and SVGEGT. Trimming cost V 5 bases and J 7 bases; bases outside gene matches: 10. This specimen belongs to a study of blood T cells in healthy people across ages.

V and J are TRBV6-2 or TRBV6-3 and TRBJ1-5; 8 bases map to TRBD1. The TCR was taken from a woman younger than 35 in good health. The material sequenced was blood. CDR3 residues: CASSVQGGFEQPQHF. In DNA, the CDR3 is TGTGCCAGCAGTGTACAGGGGGGGTTTGAGCAGCCCCAGCATTTT.